The text below deals with one T cell receptor (beta chain). No antigen is known for it. PCR involved 60 Vbeta and 13 Jbeta primers. TCRdb's table, derived via immunoSEQ multiplex PCR, lists solely in-frame clones and lacks some. The sample lists about 64,000 clones, 85% occurring once. Donors had nominal health at sampling but likely had unrecorded immune exposures. The sample originates from a study of cytomegalovirus exposure and HLA in healthy donors. The germline V gene encodes CDR1 PRHDT and CDR2 FYEKMQ (reference sequence). V lost 0 bases and J lost 0, with 10 bases in between. There are 16 residues in the CDR3. Study outcomes and limitations: From TCR beta sequences, most subjects' HLA-A and HLA-B alleles were reportedly predicted accurately.

Source material: PBMCs. This sequence originates from a female donor in good health and CMV-seronegative. The chain carries TRBV13 and TRBJ2-3; possibly TRBD1 for D (6 bases). This CDR3 reads CASSLGLGQSTDTQYF. CDR3 sequence (DNA): TGTGCCAGCAGCTTAGGCCTCGGACAGAGCACAGATACGCAGTATTTT.